A selection of T cell receptor beta chains follows, all from one sample in a study of cytomegalovirus exposure and HLA in healthy donors. Some clones are missing from TCRdb's copy, which holds only in-frame ones; the method was immunoSEQ multiplex PCR. Among approximately 210,000 clones listed, around 75% were seen once. Sequencing was performed on PBMCs. Every receptor here comes from a woman in her 50s in good health and CMV-seronegative. The CDR3 runs from the conserved cysteine through the conserved F or W. A D gene is named only where the DNA matches it firmly. Expanded clones get a size class; other rows say once, few or many, or leave the size out.

V gene,clone size,J gene,D gene,CDR3 DNA,CDR3 protein
TRBV25-1,.,TRBJ1-2,TRBD1,TGTGCCAGCACTGGGACAGGGATCTATGGCTACACCTTC,CASTGTGIYGYTF
TRBV2,.,TRBJ2-7,.,TGTGCCAGCAGTGAACTGCCGAGGGGGGGGTACGAGCAGTACTTC,CASSELPRGGYEQYF
TRBV7-6,.,TRBJ2-5,.,TGTGCCAGCAGCACGCTTGGGGCAGCCCAAGAGACCCAGTACTTC,CASSTLGAAQETQYF
TRBV18,.,TRBJ2-7,TRBD1,TGTGCCAGCTCACCATTCCCACCGGGACAGTTTGGCGAGCAGTACTTC,CASSPFPPGQFGEQYF
TRBV6-5,.,TRBJ1-1,.,TGTGCCAGCAGTTCCCCGGGAGGGGGAAACACTGAAGCTTTCTTT,CASSSPGGGNTEAFF
TRBV7-2,.,TRBJ2-7,TRBD1,TGTGCCAGCGGACGACAGGGGTCCTACGAGCAGTACTTC,CASGRQGSYEQYF
TRBV14,.,TRBJ1-6,.,TGTGCCAGCAGCCAAGACCTCGGGGGAAATTCACCCCTCCACTTT,CASSQDLGGNSPLHF
TRBV27,.,TRBJ2-3,TRBD2,TGTGCCAGCAGTTTATGGGGGGGAACAGATACGCAGTATTTT,CASSLWGGTDTQYF
TRBV18,.,TRBJ1-1,.,TGTGCCAGCTCCCGAGACAGCTCGAACACTGAAGCTTTCTTT,CASSRDSSNTEAFF
TRBV5-1,.,TRBJ1-2,TRBD1,TGCGCCAGCAGCCTGGGGGGACAGGGCTACTATGGCTACACCTTC,CASSLGGQGYYGYTF
TRBV19,.,TRBJ1-4,TRBD1,TGTGCCAGTAGTCCACCCCCAGGGGGCGCGTTGGAAAAACTGTTTTTT,CASSPPPGGALEKLFF
TRBV18,.,TRBJ2-7,TRBD1,TGTGCCAGCTCAAGGACAGGGGGCTACGAGCAGTACTTC,CASSRTGGYEQYF
TRBV7-6,.,TRBJ2-7,.,TGTGCCAGCAGCTTAGCGCGGGGCTGTAGCTCCTACGAGCAGTACTTC,CASSLARGCSSYEQYF
TRBV30,few,TRBJ2-2,.,TGTGCCTGGAGTGTATTACAGAACACCGGGGAGCTGTTTTTT,CAWSVLQNTGELFF
TRBV28,.,TRBJ1-3,.,TGTGCCAGCAGCCCACTACAGGGACGATTCTCTGGAAACACCATATATTTT,CASSPLQGRFSGNTIYF
TRBV7-2,.,TRBJ2-5,TRBD2,TGTGCCAGCAGCTTAGGAGCGGGGGGCGGTCAAGAGACCCAGTACTTC,CASSLGAGGGQETQYF
TRBV5-5,.,TRBJ2-5,.,TGTGCCAGCAGCTTGGGGGGGCGCTTGGAGACCCAGTACTTC,CASSLGGRLETQYF
TRBV15,.,TRBJ1-5,TRBD1,TGTGCCACCAGCAGCCACAAAGGGACAGGGAAACTGCCCCAGCATTTT,CATSSHKGTGKLPQHF
TRBV15,.,TRBJ2-7,.,TGTGCCACCAGCAGAGATCTAGGGGCACAAAACGAGCAGTACTTC,CATSRDLGAQNEQYF